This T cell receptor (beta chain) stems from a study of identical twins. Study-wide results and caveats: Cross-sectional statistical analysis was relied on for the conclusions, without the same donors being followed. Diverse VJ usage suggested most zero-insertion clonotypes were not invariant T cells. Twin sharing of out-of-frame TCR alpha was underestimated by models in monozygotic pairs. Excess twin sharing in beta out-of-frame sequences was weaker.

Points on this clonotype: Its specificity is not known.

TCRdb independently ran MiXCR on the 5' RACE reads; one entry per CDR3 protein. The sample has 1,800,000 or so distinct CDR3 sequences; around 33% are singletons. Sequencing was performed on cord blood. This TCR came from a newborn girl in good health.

CDR3 nucleotides: TGTGCCACCAGTGATTTGACTAGCGGAGCTTACAATGAGCAGTTCTTC. The encoded protein is CATSDLTSGAYNEQFF. The chain combines TRBV24-1 with TRBJ2-1, with 8 bases fitting TRBD2. The CDR3 is 16 amino acids. The J segment lost 4 bases and the V segment lost 0 bases, leaving 4 bases of the junction unmatched. Germline-derived CDR1 and CDR2 are KGHDR and SFDVKD.